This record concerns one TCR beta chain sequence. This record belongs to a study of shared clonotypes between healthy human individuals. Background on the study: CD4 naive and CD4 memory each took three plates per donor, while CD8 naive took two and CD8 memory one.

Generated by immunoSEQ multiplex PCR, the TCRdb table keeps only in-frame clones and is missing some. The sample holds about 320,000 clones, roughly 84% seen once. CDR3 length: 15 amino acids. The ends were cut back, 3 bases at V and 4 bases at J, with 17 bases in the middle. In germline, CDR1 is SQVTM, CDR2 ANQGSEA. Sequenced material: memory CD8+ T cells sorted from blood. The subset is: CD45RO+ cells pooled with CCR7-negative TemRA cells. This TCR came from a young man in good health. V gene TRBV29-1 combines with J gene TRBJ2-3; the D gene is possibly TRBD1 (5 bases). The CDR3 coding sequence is TGCAGCGTTGATCCAGGCCAGGGCCGTTCAGATACGCAGTATTTT. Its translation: CSVDPGQGRSDTQYF.